This T cell receptor beta chain was profiled in a study of shared clonotypes between healthy human individuals. Notes on the study in general: Non-shared clonotypes had lower generation probabilities than clonotypes shared by all four sorted-subset donors.

The V and J ends lost 6 bases and 2 bases, in that order; junction bases with no gene match: 3. CDR1 and CDR2 (germline): SEHNR, FQNEAQ (reference sequence). This CDR3 region has 13 residues. CD45RO-negative, CCR7-selected cells formed the naive CD8 fraction, which excluded terminally differentiated effector memory CD45RA+ cells. Produced via immunoSEQ multiplex PCR; TCRdb's table is partial and in-frame only. The data contain 800,000 to 950,000 clones, 90% to 98% of them singletons. This clone was recorded once. Its antigen is unidentified. The source material was naive CD8+ T cells sorted from blood. The chain combines TRBV7-9 with TRBJ2-5; 7 bases line up with TRBD1. This receptor was taken from a man younger than 40 in good health. The CDR3 nucleotides are TGTGCCAGCAGAGGGGGCCAACAAGAGACCCAGTACTTC. This gives the protein CASRGGQQETQYF. The whole variable domain, filled in from reference TRBV7-9 and TRBJ2-5, reads DTGVSQNPRHKITKRGQNVTFRCDPISEHNRLYWYRQTLGQGPEFLTYFQNEAQLEKSRLLSDRFSAERPKGSFSTLEIQRTEQGDSAMYLCASRGGQQETQYFGPGTRLLVL.